This is a list of T cell receptor beta chains from one sample in a study of CD8 T cells in Susac syndrome. TCRdb re-called the immunoSEQ multiplex PCR reads with MiXCR, one entry per CDR3 protein. This table holds 400,000 to 550,000 distinct CDR3 sequences, more than 80% found once. Sequencing used CD8+ T cells from PBMCs. Receptors originate from a human donor with multiple sclerosis. Each CDR3 is given with its conserved first and last residue. A D gene is named only where the DNA matches it firmly. Rows may omit the clone size; those that give it use once, few, many or a size class.

>TRBV5-1|TRBD1|.|TRBJ2-5
TGCGCCAGCAGCCCTAGGACAGGTACTGCACTCCAAGAGACCCAGTACTTC
CASSPRTGTALQETQYF
>TRBV15|.|.|TRBJ2-1
TGTGCCACCAGCTTAGCAGGGGGGCGTGAGCAGTTCTTC
CATSLAGGREQFF
>TRBV4-1|TRBD1|.|TRBJ2-7
TGCGCCAGCAGCCAATCCGGGACAGGGGACTACGAGCAGTACTTC
CASSQSGTGDYEQYF
>TRBV29-1|TRBD1|.|TRBJ1-2
TGCAGCGTTGCGGGGGACAGGTGGTATGATGGCTACACCTTC
CSVAGDRWYDGYTF
>TRBV12-3/TRBV12-4|TRBD1|.|TRBJ2-6
TGTGCCAGCAGTATCACAGGGGATGGGGCCAACGCCCTGACTTTC
CASSITGDGANALTF
>TRBV12-3/TRBV12-4|TRBD1|.|TRBJ2-5
TGTGCCAGCAGTACGACAGGGTTCAGTGAGACCCAGTACTTC
CASSTTGFSETQYF
>TRBV20-1|.|.|TRBJ1-5
TGCAGTGCTAGAAACAAGGCAACAGGGAGCGAGCCCCAGCATTTT
CSARNKATGSEPQHF
>TRBV15|.|.|TRBJ1-2
TGTGCCACCAGCAGAGATCTCTTGTCGGCTACCTATGGCTACACCTTC
CATSRDLLSATYGYTF
>TRBV7-6|.|.|TRBJ2-7
TGTGCCAGCAGCTTACTCCACCAGGACCTCCCTGGCGAGCAGTACTTC
CASSLLHQDLPGEQYF
>TRBV12-5|TRBD2|.|TRBJ2-3
TGTGCTAGTGGTTCACTAGCGGTCACAGATACGCAGTATTTT
CASGSLAVTDTQYF
>TRBV5-1|TRBD2|.|TRBJ2-7
TGCGCCAGCAGCTTGGAAACTAGCGGAAGCTACGAGCAGTACTTC
CASSLETSGSYEQYF
>TRBV9|.|.|TRBJ1-1
TGTGCCAGCAGCGTGGACTTCACTGAAGCTTTCTTT
CASSVDFTEAFF
>TRBV29-1|.|.|TRBJ1-1
TGCAGCGTCGAAACCGGGAATCCAGGGGACACTGAAGCTTTCTTT
CSVETGNPGDTEAFF
>TRBV27|.|once|TRBJ1-2
TGTGCCAGCAGTCAGGGTGATCCCGATCTCTATGGCTACACCTTC
CASSQGDPDLYGYTF
>TRBV6-1|TRBD2|.|TRBJ2-7
TGTGCCAGCACCATGGCCGGACTAGCGGGACCCCACGAGCAGTACTTC
CASTMAGLAGPHEQYF